The present T cell receptor (beta chain) was sequenced within a study of T-cell memory formation after mild COVID-19. Study-level results: Confirmation was lacking for SARS-CoV-2 specificity of second-wave clones that peaked on day 37. The finding that pre-infection memory included some responding clones suggested that cross-reactive memory joined. Contracting CD4+ clones lay largely in CM and EM, with CD8+ ones residing in EMRA.

For this clonotype: Antigen unknown.

cDNA libraries for TCR alpha and TCR beta, carrying sample barcodes and UMIs, came from 5'RACE with constant-segment primers. Each CDR3 protein gets one entry after TCRdb re-called the 5' RACE reads with MiXCR. The data hold 400,000 to 450,000 distinct CDR3 sequences, with roughly 17% observed a single time. This receptor was taken from a man aged 18 to 30 who had mild COVID-19 (a few samples of this study predate the infection). Cell type and time point are not known. The sample comprised PBMCs or a T cell subset sorted from them (not recorded which).

DNA for the CDR3: TGTGCCAGCAGTGAAGCAAATACACTAGCGGGGGCGGGAGAGACCCAGTACTTC. Translated, it gives CASSEANTLAGAGETQYF. V is TRBV2 and J is TRBJ2-5, with 11 bases identical to TRBD2. This CDR3 region has 18 residues. CDR1 and CDR2 from the germline V gene are SNHLY and FYNNEI. After removal of 0 bases from V and 4 bases from J, the junction contained 10 bases not matched to a gene. Drawing the rest from reference TRBV2 and TRBJ2-5, the complete variable domain is EPEVTQTPSHQVTQMGQEVILRCVPISNHLYFYWYRQILGQKVEFLVSFYNNEISEKSEIFDDQFSVERPDGSNFTLKIRSTKLEDSAMYFCASSEANTLAGAGETQYFGPGTRLLVL.